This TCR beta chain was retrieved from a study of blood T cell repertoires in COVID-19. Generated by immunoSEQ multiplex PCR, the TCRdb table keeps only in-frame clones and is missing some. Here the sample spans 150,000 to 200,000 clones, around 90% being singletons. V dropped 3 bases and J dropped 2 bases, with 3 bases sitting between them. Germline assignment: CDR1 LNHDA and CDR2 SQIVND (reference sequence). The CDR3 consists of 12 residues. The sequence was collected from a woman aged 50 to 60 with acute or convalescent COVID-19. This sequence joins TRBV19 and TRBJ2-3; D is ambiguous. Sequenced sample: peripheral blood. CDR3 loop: CASSISTDTQYF. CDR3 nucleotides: TGTGCCAGTAGTATCTCCACAGATACGCAGTATTTT.